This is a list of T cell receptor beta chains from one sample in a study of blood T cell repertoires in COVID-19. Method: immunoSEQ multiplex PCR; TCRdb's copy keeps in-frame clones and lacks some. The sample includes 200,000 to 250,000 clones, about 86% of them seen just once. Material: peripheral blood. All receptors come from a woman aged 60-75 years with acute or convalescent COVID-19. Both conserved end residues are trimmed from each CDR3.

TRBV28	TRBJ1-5	ASSLYSGVGNQPQH
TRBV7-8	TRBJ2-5	ASSAETGLWETQY
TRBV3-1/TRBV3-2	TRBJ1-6	ASSQTNNSPLH
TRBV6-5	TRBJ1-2	ASRNRDRVYGYT
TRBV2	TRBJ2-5	ASSQDRFLETQY
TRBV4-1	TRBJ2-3	ASTSPQGPRISSTDTQY
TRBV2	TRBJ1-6	ASSGTASGNSPLH
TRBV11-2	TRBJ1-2	ASSLDLSGRATDGYT
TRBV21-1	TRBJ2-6	ASFRAPGQGACSGANVLT
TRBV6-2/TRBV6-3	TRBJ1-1	ASSVIQGDTEAF
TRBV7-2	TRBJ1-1	ASSTDRDTEAF
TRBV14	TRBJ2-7	ASSLQGAITYEQY
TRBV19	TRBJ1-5	ASSRGQGTLFGNQPQH
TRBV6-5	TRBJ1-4	ATTPPTGVGEKLF
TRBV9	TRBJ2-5	ASSVGLQGVGETQY
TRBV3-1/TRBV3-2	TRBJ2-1	ASSQVLAGSHSYNEQF
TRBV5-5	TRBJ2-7	ASSPSLAGVYEQY
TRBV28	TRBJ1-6	ATSKQPYNSPLH
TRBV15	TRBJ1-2	ATSSGRDRPYGYT
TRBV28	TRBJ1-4	ASSWDRGGFVGEKLF
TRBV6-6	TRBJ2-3	ASSDRLATDTQY
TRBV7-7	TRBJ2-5	ASSPRPNYRTWETQY
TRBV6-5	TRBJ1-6	ASSYDWMSSSPLH
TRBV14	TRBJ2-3	ASSPRRLRTGGTDTQY
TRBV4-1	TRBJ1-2	ASSHETGTADYGYT
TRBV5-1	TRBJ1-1	ASSTQGNTEAF
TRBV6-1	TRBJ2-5	ASSERGQETQY
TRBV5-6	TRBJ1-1	ASSFLAGQEAF
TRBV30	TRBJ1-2	AWSSSGFGYT
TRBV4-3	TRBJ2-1	ASSQDMTSGGYNEQF
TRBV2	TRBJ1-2	ASSPTDIYGYT
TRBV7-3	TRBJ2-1	ASSLTSGGYNEQF
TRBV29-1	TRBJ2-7	SVAGQGYSYEQY
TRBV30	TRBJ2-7	AWSRTRSYEQY
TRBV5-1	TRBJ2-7	ASSLERDRGDQQY
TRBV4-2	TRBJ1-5	ASSQERDQPQH
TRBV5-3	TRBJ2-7	ARSRVQHRASSYEQY